This entry lists 13 T cell receptor beta chains sequenced from one sample in a study of blood T cells in healthy people across ages. Together with a sample-barcoded 5' primer, a J-beta primer mix was included in a second PCR lasting about 7 to 11 cycles. Using its own MiXCR run on the 5' RACE reads, TCRdb lists one record per CDR3 protein. The data show approximately 1,000,000 distinct CDR3 sequences, around 45% seen once. Specimen: blood. Receptors were obtained from a woman aged 55-70 years in good health.

The rearrangement uses TRBV10-3 and TRBJ2-1; possible D gene TRBD2, 5 bases. The J call is in doubt because the DNA end fits TRBJ2-7 better. Germline V gene sequence: CDR1 ENHRY, CDR2 SYGVKD. CDR3 length: 16 residues. In DNA form, the CDR3 reads TGTGCCATCAGTGTAATCGAGGGAGAGGCGTACAATGAGCAGTACTTC. Translating gives CAISVIEGEAYNEQYF.

The chain couples TRBV12-3 or TRBV12-4 to TRBJ2-1; 9 nucleotides line up with TRBD2. J was trimmed by 3 bases and V by 3 bases; bases with no gene match: 3. CDR3 length equals 15 residues. The CDR3 here is CASSFSGRVYNEQFF. CDR3 nucleotides: TGTGCCAGCAGTTTTAGCGGGAGAGTCTACAATGAGCAGTTCTTC.

The DNA for the CDR3 is TGTGCCAGCAGCCAACAGGGGCGTACAACTAGCGACTACAATGAGCAGTTCTTC. This sequence encodes CASSQQGRTTSDYNEQFF. The chain recombines TRBV14 with TRBJ2-1, with D perhaps TRBD2 (7 bases). The CDR3 extends over 18 amino acids. The V gene lost 2 bases and the J gene lost 3 bases, with 20 bases spanning the gap. The germline V gene has CDR1 SGHDN and CDR2 FVKESK.

This chain connects TRBV4-1 to TRBJ2-7; TRBD1 matches at 9 bases. Per the germline V gene, CDR1 is MGHRA and CDR2 is YSYEKL. The CDR3 extends over 16 amino acids. V dropped 1 base and J dropped 2; count of bases not matched to a gene: 6. As DNA, the CDR3 is TGCGCCAGCAGCCAAGTAGAGACAGGGGGAACCTACGAGCAGTACTTC. It specifies CASSQVETGGTYEQYF.

As regards this clonotype: Sequence at one end of the junction differs from germline and may be a read error. This sequence joins TRBV28 and TRBJ2-5; D is possibly TRBD2 (6 bases). CDR1 is MDHEN and CDR2 is SYDVKM in the germline V gene. This CDR3 region has 15 residues. CDR3 in DNA: TGTGCCAGCAGGTTATTGGGGGGAAGGGGAGAGACCCAGTACTTC. Translating it yields CASRLLGGRGETQYF.

The J gene is TRBJ1-5, the V gene TRBV29-1, with D perhaps matching TRBD1 (6 bases). The CDR3 consists of 13 residues. Trimming cost V 4 bases and J 1 base, with 8 bases left between them. The germline V gene has CDR1 SQVTM and CDR2 ANQGSEA. DNA for the CDR3: TGCAGCGTTGTGGGGGCAAGCAATCAGCCCCAGCATTTT. Its protein product is CSVVGASNQPQHF.

This clonotype showed up just a few times. The chain employs TRBV27 and TRBJ2-3; D unresolved. The CDR3 contains 13 residues. V lost 8 bases to trimming and J lost 0 bases, with 9 bases between them. Germline V gene data show CDR1 as MNHEY and CDR2 as SMNVEV (reference sequence). CDR3 protein: CASFRSSTDTQYF. The CDR3 DNA follows: TGTGCCAGCTTCAGATCTAGCACAGATACGCAGTATTTT.

The CDR3 nucleotides are TGTGCCAGCAGCTTATCTAGCGGGAGACCAGATACGCAGTATTTT. Translation gives CASSLSSGRPDTQYF. The chain carries TRBV7-2 and TRBJ2-3; 10 bases line up with TRBD2. The CDR3 consists of 15 residues. CDR1 is SGHTA and CDR2 is FQGNSA in the germline V gene. Trimming took 2 bases from V and 4 from J; bases not matched to a gene: 3.

The rearrangement links TRBV7-9 to TRBJ2-5, with 7 bases matching TRBD1. Trimming cost V 4 bases and J 3 bases; bases outside gene matches: 5. The length of the CDR3 is 14 residues. Germline values: CDR1 SEHNR, CDR2 FQNEAQ (reference sequence). CDR3 residues: CASSSWDRKETQYF. CDR3 bases: TGTGCCAGCAGCTCTTGGGACAGAAAAGAGACCCAGTACTTC.

V usage is TRBV7-8 and J usage is TRBJ2-1, with TRBD2 identical over 11 bases. The V segment lost 3 bases and the J segment 8 bases; nucleotides outside the gene matches: 18. In germline, CDR1 is SGHVS, CDR2 FQNEAQ. CDR3 length: 19 amino acids. The CDR3 region has the DNA TGTGCCAGCAGCTTTTCCGGGACTAGCGGCGTAAAAACGGACGATGAGCAGTTCTTC. Its translation: CASSFSGTSGVKTDDEQFF.

The J gene is TRBJ2-7, the V gene TRBV29-1; possible D gene TRBD2, 6 bases. CDR3 length: 16 residues. Germline-derived CDR1 and CDR2 are SQVTM and ANQGSEA. V was shortened by 1 base and J by 0 bases, with 16 bases between the two germline ends. CDR3 in amino acids: CSVEGPRDSSSYEQYF. The CDR3 nucleotides are TGCAGCGTTGAAGGGCCCAGGGACTCAAGCTCCTACGAGCAGTACTTC.

V gene TRBV7-9 combines with J gene TRBJ1-2; possible D gene TRBD1, 5 bases. The CDR3 is 16 residues long. Germline V lookup: CDR1 SEHNR, CDR2 FQNEAQ (reference sequence). V lost 5 bases to trimming and J lost 8 bases, with 24 bases between them. CDR3: CASSPVGLTGPGGYTF. CDR3 in DNA: TGTGCCAGCAGCCCCGTAGGGCTAACAGGCCCGGGGGGCTACACCTTC.

V gene TRBV3-1 combines with J gene TRBJ1-5; D is ambiguous. The CDR3 consists of 15 residues. Per germline, CDR1 LGHDT and CDR2 YNNKEL (reference sequence). V lost 0 bases, J lost 9 bases, and 15 bases lay in between. The CDR3 here is CASSQDVAAGGPQHF. In nucleotides, the CDR3 is TGTGCCAGCAGCCAAGATGTGGCGGCCGGAGGGCCCCAGCATTTT.